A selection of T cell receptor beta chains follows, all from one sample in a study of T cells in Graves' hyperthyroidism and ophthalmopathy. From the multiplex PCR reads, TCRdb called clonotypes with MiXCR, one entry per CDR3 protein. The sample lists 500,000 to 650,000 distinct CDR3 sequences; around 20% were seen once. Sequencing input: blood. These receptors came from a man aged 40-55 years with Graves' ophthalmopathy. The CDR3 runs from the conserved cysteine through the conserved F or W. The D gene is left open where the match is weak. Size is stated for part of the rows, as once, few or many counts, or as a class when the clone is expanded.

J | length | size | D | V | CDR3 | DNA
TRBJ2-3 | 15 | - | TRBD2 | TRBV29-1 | CSVVGLALMADTQYF | TGCAGCGTTGTGGGACTAGCGCTAATGGCGGATACGCAGTATTTT
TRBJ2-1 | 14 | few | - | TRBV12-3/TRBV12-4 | CASSFNLYANEQFF | TGTGCCAGCAGTTTCAATTTATACGCCAATGAGCAGTTCTTC
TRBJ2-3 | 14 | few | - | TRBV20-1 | CSARGRRGPDTQYF | TGCAGTGCTAGAGGACGACGGGGGCCAGATACGCAGTATTTT
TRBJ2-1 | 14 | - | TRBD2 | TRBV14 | CASSIGRALNEQFF | TGTGCCAGCAGCATCGGGAGGGCACTTAATGAGCAGTTCTTC
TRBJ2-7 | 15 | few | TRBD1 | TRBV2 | CASREQGSSFYEQYF | TGTGCCAGCAGGGAACAGGGGTCATCTTTCTACGAGCAGTACTTC
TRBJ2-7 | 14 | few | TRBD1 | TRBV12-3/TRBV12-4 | CASTYGTGVGEQYF | TGTGCCAGCACCTACGGGACAGGGGTCGGCGAGCAGTACTTC
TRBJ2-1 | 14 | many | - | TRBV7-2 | CASSFRDPNNEQFF | TGTGCCAGCAGCTTTCGGGACCCAAACAATGAGCAGTTCTTC
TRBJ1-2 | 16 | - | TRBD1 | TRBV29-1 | CSVEDESDRGRRGYTF | TGCAGCGTTGAAGATGAGAGTGACAGGGGGCGCAGGGGCTACACCTTC
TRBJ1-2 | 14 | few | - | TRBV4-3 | CASSQDLSSYGYTF | TGCGCCAGCAGCCAAGATCTAAGTAGTTATGGCTACACCTTC
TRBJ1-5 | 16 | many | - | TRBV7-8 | CASSLVDGVSNQPQHF | TGTGCCAGCAGCTTAGTGGACGGAGTTAGCAATCAGCCCCAGCATTTT
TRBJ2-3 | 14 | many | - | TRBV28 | CASSLKAALDTQYF | TGTGCCAGCAGTTTGAAGGCCGCCCTCGATACGCAGTATTTT
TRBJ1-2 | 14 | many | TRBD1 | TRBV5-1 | CASSLGQGGYGYTF | TGCGCCAGCAGTTTAGGACAGGGAGGATATGGCTACACCTTC
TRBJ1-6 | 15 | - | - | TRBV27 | CASSRRDIRNSPLHF | TGTGCCAGCAGCCGCCGGGACATTCGGAATTCACCCCTCCACTTT
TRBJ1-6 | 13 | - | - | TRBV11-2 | CASSGYEVSPLHF | TGTGCCAGCAGTGGATACGAGGTTTCACCCCTCCACTTT
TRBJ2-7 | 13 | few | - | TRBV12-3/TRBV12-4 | CASSFKGSYEQYF | TGTGCCAGCAGTTTTAAGGGGTCCTACGAGCAGTACTTC
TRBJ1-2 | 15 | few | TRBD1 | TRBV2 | CASRPGGQGGYGYTF | TGTGCCAGCAGGCCCGGAGGTCAGGGGGGCTATGGCTACACCTTC
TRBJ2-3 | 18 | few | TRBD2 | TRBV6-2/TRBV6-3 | CASSYSASGRPYTDTQYF | TGTGCCAGCAGTTACTCGGCTAGCGGGAGGCCCTACACAGATACGCAGTATTTT
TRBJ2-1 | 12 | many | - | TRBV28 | CASSFGWDEQFF | TGTGCCAGCAGTTTCGGTTGGGATGAGCAGTTCTTC
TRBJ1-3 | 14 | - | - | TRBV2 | CASSPGDSGNTIYF | TGTGCCAGCAGCCCAGGGGACTCTGGAAACACCATATATTTT
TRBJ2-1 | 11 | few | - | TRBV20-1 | CSAGHYNEQFF | TGCAGTGCAGGTCATTACAATGAGCAGTTCTTC
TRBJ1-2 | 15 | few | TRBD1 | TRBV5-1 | CASSPRDRGTYGYTF | TGCGCCAGCAGCCCACGGGACAGGGGGACCTATGGCTACACCTTC
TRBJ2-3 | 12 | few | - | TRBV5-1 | CASRVGTDTQYF | TGCGCCAGCAGGGTGGGCACAGATACGCAGTATTTT
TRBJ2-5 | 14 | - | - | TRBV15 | CATSSRHLQETQYF | TGTGCCACCAGCTCCAGACATCTCCAAGAGACCCAGTACTTC
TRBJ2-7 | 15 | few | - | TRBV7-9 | CASSSRDSYGVEQYF | TGTGCCAGCAGCAGTCGGGACTCCTATGGGGTCGAGCAGTACTTC
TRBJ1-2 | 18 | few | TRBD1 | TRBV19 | CASSLRGFTDRVTAGYTF | TGTGCCAGTAGTCTTCGCGGATTCACGGACAGGGTAACGGCGGGCTACACCTTC
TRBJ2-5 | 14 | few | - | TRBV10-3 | CAISESVLGETQYF | TGTGCCATCAGTGAGTCAGTTCTGGGGGAGACCCAGTACTTC
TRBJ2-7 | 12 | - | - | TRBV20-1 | CSAGEGERGQYF | TGCAGTGCTGGGGAGGGGGAAAGGGGGCAGTACTTC
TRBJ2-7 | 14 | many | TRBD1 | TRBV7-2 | CASSLETGWDEQYF | TGTGCCAGCAGCTTAGAGACAGGGTGGGACGAGCAGTACTTC
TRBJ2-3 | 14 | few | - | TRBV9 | CASSVGLVTDTQYF | TGTGCCAGCAGCGTAGGGCTTGTCACAGATACGCAGTATTTT
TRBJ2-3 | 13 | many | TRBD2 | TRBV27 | CASSPRGIDTQYF | TGTGCCAGCAGTCCGCGGGGGATAGATACGCAGTATTTT
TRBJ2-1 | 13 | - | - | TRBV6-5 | CASSYSGAGEQFF | TGTGCCAGCAGTTACTCGGGGGCGGGTGAGCAGTTCTTC
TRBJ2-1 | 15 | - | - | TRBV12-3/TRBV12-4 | CVSRNSGTFYNEQFF | TGTGTCAGCAGAAATTCTGGGACATTTTACAATGAACAGTTCTTC
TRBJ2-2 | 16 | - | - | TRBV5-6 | CASSLRARLNTGELFF | TGTGCCAGCAGCTTGAGGGCCAGATTGAACACCGGGGAGCTGTTTTTT
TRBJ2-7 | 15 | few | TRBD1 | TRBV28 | CASSLSFQGALEQYF | TGTGCCAGCAGTTTATCATTCCAGGGGGCGCTTGAGCAGTACTTC
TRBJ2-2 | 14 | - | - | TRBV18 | CASSPPWEHGELFF | TGTGCCAGCTCACCACCCTGGGAACACGGGGAGCTGTTTTTT
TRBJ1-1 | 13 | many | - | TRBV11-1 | CASSVTLNTEAFF | TGTGCCAGCAGCGTGACATTGAACACTGAAGCTTTCTTT
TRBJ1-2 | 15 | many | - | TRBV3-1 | CASSQELGPYGSYTF | TGTGCCAGCAGCCAAGAGCTGGGACCCTATGGGAGCTACACCTTC
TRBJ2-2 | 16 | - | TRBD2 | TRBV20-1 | CSARDAGGGNTGELFF | TGCAGTGCTAGAGATGCGGGGGGAGGGAACACCGGGGAGCTGTTTTTT
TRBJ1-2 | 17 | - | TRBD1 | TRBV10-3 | CAISESRTGVKRSGYTF | TGTGCCATCAGTGAATCGAGGACAGGGGTAAAACGGTCAGGCTACACCTTC
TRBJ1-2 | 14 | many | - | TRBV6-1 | CASSAPGPWYGYTF | TGTGCCAGCAGCGCCCCGGGACCATGGTACGGCTACACCTTC
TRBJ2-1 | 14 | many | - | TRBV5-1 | CASSLVQGTNEQFF | TGCGCCAGCAGCTTGGTTCAAGGGACGAATGAGCAGTTCTTC
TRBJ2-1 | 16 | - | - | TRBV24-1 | CATSDAQGRARDEQFF | TGTGCCACCAGTGACGCACAGGGGAGGGCCCGGGATGAGCAGTTCTTC
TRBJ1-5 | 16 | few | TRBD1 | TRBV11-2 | CASSLDGTGGYQPQHF | TGTGCCAGCAGCTTAGATGGGACAGGGGGTTATCAGCCCCAGCATTTT
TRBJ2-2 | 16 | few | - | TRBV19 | CASSRYREANTGELFF | TGTGCCAGTAGTAGATACAGGGAAGCGAACACCGGGGAGCTGTTTTTT
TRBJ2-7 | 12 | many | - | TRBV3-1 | CASSHVDSEQYF | TGTGCCAGCAGCCATGTAGACTCCGAGCAGTACTTC
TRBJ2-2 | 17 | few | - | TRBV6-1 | CASSPLRRGPNTGELFF | TGTGCCAGCAGTCCCTTAAGGCGGGGGCCGAACACCGGGGAGCTGTTTTTT
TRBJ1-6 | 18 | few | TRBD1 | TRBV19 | CASSLSTGTDFLDSPLHF | TGTGCCAGTAGTCTTTCGACAGGGACCGACTTTTTGGATTCACCCCTCCACTTT
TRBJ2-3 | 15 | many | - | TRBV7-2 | CASSLAGWATDTQYF | TGTGCCAGCAGCTTAGCGGGGTGGGCTACAGATACGCAGTATTTT
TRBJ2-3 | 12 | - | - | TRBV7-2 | CASSRTVNTQYF | TGTGCCAGCAGCCGGACTGTGAATACGCAGTATTTT
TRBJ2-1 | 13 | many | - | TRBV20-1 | CSARGIAYNEQFF | TGCAGTGCTAGAGGTATTGCCTACAATGAGCAGTTCTTC
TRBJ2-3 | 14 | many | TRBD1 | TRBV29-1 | CSVARDSSTDTQYF | TGCAGCGTTGCTCGGGACAGCAGCACAGATACGCAGTATTTT
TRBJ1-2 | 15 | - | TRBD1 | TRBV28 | CASSLSGQGFYGYTF | TGTGCCAGCAGTCTCTCGGGACAGGGGTTCTATGGCTACACCTTC
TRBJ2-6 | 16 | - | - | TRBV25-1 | CASSLNTASGANVLTF | TGTGCCAGCAGTCTCAATACAGCATCTGGGGCCAACGTCCTGACTTTC
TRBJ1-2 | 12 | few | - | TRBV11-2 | CASSPEGDGYTF | TGTGCCAGCAGCCCCGAGGGTGATGGCTACACCTTC
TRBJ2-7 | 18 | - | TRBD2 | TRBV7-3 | CASSPTPPGLAGGYEQYF | TGTGCCAGCAGCCCCACACCACCGGGACTAGCGGGAGGTTACGAGCAGTACTTC